A selection of T cell receptor beta chains follows, all from one sample in a study of CD8+CD57+ T cells in acquired aplastic anemia. MiXCR, run by TCRdb on the reads, gives a single entry per CDR3 protein. This repertoire shows around 150,000 distinct CDR3 sequences, 40% to 50% found once; its top ten account for roughly 30%. Sequenced: sorted CD4+, CD8+, or CD8+CD57+ T cells (not recorded which) from PBMCs. Receptors were obtained from a human donor with aplastic anemia. CDR3s include the opening cysteine and the closing phenylalanine or tryptophan. Fields, in order: D gene, V gene, clone size, J gene, CDR3 protein, CDR3 DNA. D genes are given only for firm matches. A row's size may be missing; if present it is once, few, many or a size class.

d_gene: TRBD2; v_gene: TRBV6-4; abundance: NA; j_gene: TRBJ2-7; CDR3aa: CASSLWGREVYF; CDR3nt: TGTGCCAGCAGTTTATGGGGACGGGAGGTGTACTTC
d_gene: NA; v_gene: TRBV15; abundance: NA; j_gene: TRBJ1-6; CDR3aa: CATSRGRNSPLHF; CDR3nt: TGTGCCACCAGCAGGGGGAGAAATTCACCCCTCCACTTT
d_gene: TRBD2; v_gene: TRBV10-3; abundance: NA; j_gene: TRBJ2-1; CDR3aa: CAISESWAGGPYNEQFF; CDR3nt: TGTGCCATCAGTGAGTCGTGGGCGGGAGGCCCCTACAATGAGCAGTTCTTC
d_gene: NA; v_gene: TRBV29-1; abundance: NA; j_gene: TRBJ2-7; CDR3aa: CSVEWAGELYEQYF; CDR3nt: TGCAGCGTTGAATGGGCAGGGGAACTCTACGAGCAGTACTTC
d_gene: NA; v_gene: TRBV5-1; abundance: NA; j_gene: TRBJ1-2; CDR3aa: CASSLRNNYGYTF; CDR3nt: TGCGCCAGCAGCTTGCGGAATAACTATGGCTACACCTTC
d_gene: NA; v_gene: TRBV28; abundance: many; j_gene: TRBJ1-2; CDR3aa: CASSPPGQSGDGYTF; CDR3nt: TGTGCCAGCAGTCCCCCCGGACAGTCTGGGGATGGCTACACCTTC
d_gene: NA; v_gene: TRBV5-4; abundance: NA; j_gene: TRBJ2-7; CDR3aa: CASSLPGQGCEQYF; CDR3nt: TGTGCCAGCAGCCTTCCGGGGCAGGGCTGCGAGCAGTACTTC
d_gene: NA; v_gene: TRBV29-1; abundance: NA; j_gene: TRBJ1-2; CDR3aa: CSVEAPGDGYGYTF; CDR3nt: TGCAGCGTTGAAGCTCCTGGGGACGGCTATGGCTACACCTTC
d_gene: TRBD1; v_gene: TRBV10-2; abundance: NA; j_gene: TRBJ2-7; CDR3aa: CASAPGTGGNEQYF; CDR3nt: TGCGCCAGTGCCCCCGGGACAGGGGGTAACGAGCAGTACTTC
d_gene: NA; v_gene: TRBV2; abundance: few; j_gene: TRBJ2-7; CDR3aa: CASSPTSSDSYEQYF; CDR3nt: TGTGCCAGCTCACCGACTTCTAGCGACTCCTACGAGCAGTACTTC
d_gene: TRBD1; v_gene: TRBV27; abundance: NA; j_gene: TRBJ2-7; CDR3aa: CASSPSGTGITYEQYF; CDR3nt: TGTGCCAGCAGTCCCTCCGGGACAGGGATTACCTACGAGCAGTACTTC
d_gene: TRBD1; v_gene: TRBV7-9; abundance: NA; j_gene: TRBJ2-7; CDR3aa: CASSPGGEQCF; CDR3nt: TGTGCCAGCAGCCCAGGGGGCGAGCAGTGCTTC
d_gene: TRBD1; v_gene: TRBV24-1; abundance: many; j_gene: TRBJ2-1; CDR3aa: CATSVGQGIFYEQFF; CDR3nt: TGTGCCACCAGTGTGGGACAGGGGATTTTCTATGAGCAGTTCTTC
d_gene: NA; v_gene: TRBV2; abundance: NA; j_gene: TRBJ2-6; CDR3aa: CASSPGHPGANVLTF; CDR3nt: TGTGCCAGCAGCCCTGGACATCCTGGGGCCAACGTCCTGACTTTC
d_gene: NA; v_gene: TRBV7-3; abundance: NA; j_gene: TRBJ2-7; CDR3aa: CASSLDTSYEQYF; CDR3nt: TGTGCCAGCAGCCTGGACACCTCCTACGAGCAGTACTTC
d_gene: TRBD1; v_gene: TRBV12-3/TRBV12-4; abundance: few; j_gene: TRBJ2-7; CDR3aa: CASREGQAGIYEQYF; CDR3nt: TGTGCCAGCAGGGAGGGACAGGCTGGCATCTACGAGCAGTACTTC
d_gene: NA; v_gene: TRBV20-1; abundance: many; j_gene: TRBJ1-2; CDR3aa: CSARAGVNYGYTF; CDR3nt: TGCAGTGCTAGAGCCGGGGTAAACTATGGCTACACCTTC
d_gene: NA; v_gene: TRBV7-2; abundance: NA; j_gene: TRBJ1-2; CDR3aa: CASSLFGWGYTF; CDR3nt: TGTGCCAGCAGCTTATTTGGGTGGGGCTACACCTTC
d_gene: TRBD2; v_gene: TRBV7-2; abundance: NA; j_gene: TRBJ2-5; CDR3aa: CASSLGLAGGQETQYF; CDR3nt: TGTGCCAGCAGCTTGGGACTAGCGGGGGGGCAAGAGACCCAGTACTTC
d_gene: NA; v_gene: TRBV12-3/TRBV12-4; abundance: many; j_gene: TRBJ1-3; CDR3aa: CASGLPPGNTIYF; CDR3nt: TGTGCCAGTGGACTGCCCCCTGGAAACACCATATATTTT
d_gene: NA; v_gene: TRBV29-1; abundance: NA; j_gene: TRBJ2-7; CDR3aa: CSVEENTVRNEQYF; CDR3nt: TGCAGCGTTGAAGAGAATACGGTGAGAAACGAGCAGTACTTC
d_gene: TRBD2; v_gene: TRBV24-1; abundance: NA; j_gene: TRBJ2-1; CDR3aa: CATSDLGDYRGNEQFF; CDR3nt: TGTGCCACCAGTGATTTGGGGGACTACCGGGGGAATGAGCAGTTCTTC
d_gene: TRBD1; v_gene: TRBV29-1; abundance: NA; j_gene: TRBJ1-2; CDR3aa: CSVEGTGEGRDGYTF; CDR3nt: TGCAGCGTTGAAGGGACAGGGGAGGGCCGAGATGGCTACACCTTC
d_gene: NA; v_gene: TRBV10-3; abundance: NA; j_gene: TRBJ2-2; CDR3aa: CAISGEDLAPPGELFF; CDR3nt: TGTGCCATCAGTGGGGAGGATTTGGCCCCCCCCGGGGAGCTGTTTTTT
d_gene: NA; v_gene: TRBV9; abundance: NA; j_gene: TRBJ2-7; CDR3aa: CASSVGDTEQYF; CDR3nt: TGTGCCAGCAGCGTAGGTGACACCGAGCAGTACTTC
d_gene: TRBD1; v_gene: TRBV19; abundance: many; j_gene: TRBJ1-5; CDR3aa: CASTPDRGVPQPQHF; CDR3nt: TGTGCCAGTACTCCGGACAGGGGGGTGCCTCAGCCCCAGCATTTT
d_gene: NA; v_gene: TRBV7-3; abundance: many; j_gene: TRBJ2-1; CDR3aa: CASSQLGGEQFF; CDR3nt: TGTGCCAGCAGCCAGCTAGGAGGTGAGCAGTTCTTC
d_gene: TRBD1; v_gene: TRBV10-2; abundance: NA; j_gene: TRBJ2-5; CDR3aa: CASTRGQDYQETQYF; CDR3nt: TGCGCCAGCACCAGAGGACAGGACTACCAAGAGACCCAGTACTTC